A single TCR beta chain is shown here with its context. Germline-derived CDR1 and CDR2 are MRHNA and SNTAGT. The CDR3 contains 14 residues. The V end was cut by 6 bases, the J end by 7 bases, with 18 bases between. The data were obtained in a study of cytomegalovirus exposure and HLA in healthy donors. PCR primers comprised 60 Vbeta and 13 Jbeta primers. Sequencing used immunoSEQ multiplex PCR; TCRdb keeps in-frame clones, though not all of them. The table records roughly 180,000 clones, around 80% of them present only once. Healthy bone marrow donors made up the donor group. Donors likely had unrecorded immune exposures despite being nominally healthy when sampled.

This rearrangement joins TRBV6-4 to TRBJ1-2; TRBD1 might be the D (6 bases). This TCR was recovered from a woman between 40 and 50 years old in good health and CMV-seropositive. Sequencing was done on a sample of PBMCs. The CDR3 loop reads CASSHKPGAGGYTF. CDR3 sequence (DNA): TGTGCCAGCAGCCATAAGCCAGGGGCAGGTGGCTACACCTTC.